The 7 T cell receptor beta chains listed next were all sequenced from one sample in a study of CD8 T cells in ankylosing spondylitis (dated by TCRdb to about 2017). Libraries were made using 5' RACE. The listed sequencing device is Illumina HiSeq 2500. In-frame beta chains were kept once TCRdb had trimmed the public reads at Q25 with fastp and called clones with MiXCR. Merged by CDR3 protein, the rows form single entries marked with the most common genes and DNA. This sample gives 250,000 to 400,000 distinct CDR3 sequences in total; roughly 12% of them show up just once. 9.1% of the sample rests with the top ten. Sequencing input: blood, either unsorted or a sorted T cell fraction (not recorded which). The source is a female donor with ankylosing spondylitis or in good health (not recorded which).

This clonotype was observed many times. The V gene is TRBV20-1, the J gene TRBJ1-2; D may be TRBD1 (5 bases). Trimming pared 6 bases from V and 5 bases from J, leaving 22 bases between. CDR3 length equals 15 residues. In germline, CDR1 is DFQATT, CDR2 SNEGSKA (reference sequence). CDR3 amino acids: CSAPRAGQREYGYTF. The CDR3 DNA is TGCAGTGCCCCTCGGGCAGGGCAGAGAGAATATGGCTACACCTTC.

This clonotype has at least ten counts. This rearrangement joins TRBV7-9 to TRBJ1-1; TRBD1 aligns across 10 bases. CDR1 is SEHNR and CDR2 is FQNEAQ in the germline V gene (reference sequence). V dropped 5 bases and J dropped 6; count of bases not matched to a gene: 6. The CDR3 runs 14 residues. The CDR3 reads CASSRDRGFSEAFF. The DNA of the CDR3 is TGTGCCAGCAGCAGGGACAGGGGATTTTCTGAAGCTTTCTTT.

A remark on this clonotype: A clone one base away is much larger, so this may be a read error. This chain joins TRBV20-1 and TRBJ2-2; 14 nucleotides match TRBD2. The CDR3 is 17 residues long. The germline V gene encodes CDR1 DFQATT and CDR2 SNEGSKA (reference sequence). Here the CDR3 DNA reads TGCTGTGCTAGAAAGCCGGGGACTAGCGGGAGCCACGGGGAGCTGTTTTTT. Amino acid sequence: CCARKPGTSGSHGELFF.

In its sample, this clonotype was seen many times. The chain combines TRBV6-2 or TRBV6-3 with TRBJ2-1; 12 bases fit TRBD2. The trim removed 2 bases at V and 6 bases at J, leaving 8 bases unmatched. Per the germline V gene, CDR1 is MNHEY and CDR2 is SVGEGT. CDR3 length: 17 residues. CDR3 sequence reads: CASSYSLAGGPGNEQFF. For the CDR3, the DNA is TGTGCCAGCAGTTACAGCCTAGCGGGAGGGCCGGGCAATGAGCAGTTCTTC.

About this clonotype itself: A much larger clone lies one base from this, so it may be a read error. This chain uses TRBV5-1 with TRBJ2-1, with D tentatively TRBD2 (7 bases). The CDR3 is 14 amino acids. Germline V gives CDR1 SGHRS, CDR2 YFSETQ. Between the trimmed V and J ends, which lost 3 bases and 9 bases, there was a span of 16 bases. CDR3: CASSSSGGNSEQFF. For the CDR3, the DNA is TGCGCCAGCAGCTCCTCGGGGGGCAACAGTGAGCAGTTCTTC.

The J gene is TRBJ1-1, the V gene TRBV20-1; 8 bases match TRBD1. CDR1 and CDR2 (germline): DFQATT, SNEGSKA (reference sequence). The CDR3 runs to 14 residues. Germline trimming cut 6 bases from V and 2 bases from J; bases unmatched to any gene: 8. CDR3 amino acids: CSANRGATNTEAFF. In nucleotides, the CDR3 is TGCAGTGCGAACAGGGGGGCGACTAACACTGAAGCTTTCTTT.

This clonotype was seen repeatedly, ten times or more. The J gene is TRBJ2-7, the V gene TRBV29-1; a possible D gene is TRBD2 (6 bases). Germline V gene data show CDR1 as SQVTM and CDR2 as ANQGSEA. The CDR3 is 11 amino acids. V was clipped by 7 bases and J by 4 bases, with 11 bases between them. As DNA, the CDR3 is TGCAGCGGGGGGGATTTTTACGAGCAGTACTTC. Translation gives CSGGDFYEQYF.